This TCR beta chain was found in a study of identical twins. In TCRdb, the 5' RACE reads were re-called with MiXCR into one record per CDR3 protein. The table records approximately 1.8 million distinct CDR3 sequences, under 35% of them present only once. The CDR3 has 13 amino acids. The V and J ends lost 7 bases and 7 bases respectively, with 17 bases between them. In germline, CDR1 is DFQATT, CDR2 SNEGSKA (reference sequence). Specimen: cord blood. The origin of this receptor is a newborn girl in good health. The chain combines TRBV20-1 with TRBJ1-5, with a weak D call TRBD1 (6 bases). The CDR3 region has the DNA TGCAGTGTTAGTGAACGGACAGAGCAGCCCCAGCATTTT. Protein sequence: CSVSERTEQPQHF.